The 5 T cell receptor beta chains given below trace back to one sample, sequenced in a study of T-cell reconstitution after alpha-beta-depleted transplantation in children. Unique molecular identifiers were used in preparing the TCRbeta library. TCRdb reprocessed the PCR reads via MiXCR and lists one record per CDR3 protein. The sample holds roughly 670,000 distinct CDR3 sequences, roughly 13% seen once. Specimen: PBMCs, collected before TCRalphabeta/CD19-depleted stem cell transplant. The receptor set was obtained from a girl under 10 years old with congenital amegakaryocytic thrombocytopenia, due to receive a stem cell transplant.

This rearrangement joins TRBV27 to TRBJ2-3, with 7 bases matching TRBD2. In germline, CDR1 is MNHEY, CDR2 SMNVEV (reference sequence). The CDR3 is 15 amino acids. The V segment lost 4 bases and the J segment 6 bases; nucleotides outside the gene matches: 10. The CDR3 loop is CASSSTGTTWDTQYF. DNA for the CDR3: TGTGCCAGCAGTTCCACCGGGACTACGTGGGATACGCAGTATTTT.

V gene TRBV20-1 combines with J gene TRBJ2-1, with D perhaps matching TRBD2 (6 bases). Trimming pared 6 bases from V and 2 bases from J, leaving 11 bases between. Looked up from germline, CDR1 is DFQATT and CDR2 is SNEGSKA (reference sequence). This CDR3 has 13 amino acids. CDR3 DNA: TGCAGTGCGACCCCGGGAGCCTACAATGAGCAGTTCTTC. The encoded protein is CSATPGAYNEQFF.

This clonotype came up many times. The chain is built from TRBV9 and TRBJ2-7; D is undetermined. Germline CDR1 and CDR2: SGDLS and YYNGEE. V dropped 0 bases and J dropped 2 bases, with 15 bases sitting between them. The CDR3 is made up of 16 amino acids. CDR3 region: CASSVGGSPGTYEQYF. In DNA form, the CDR3 reads TGTGCCAGCAGCGTAGGAGGCTCCCCAGGTACCTACGAGCAGTACTTC.

This clonotype was detected ten times or more. The chain couples TRBV20-1 to TRBJ2-7, with TRBD2 matching 8 bases. This CDR3 comprises 14 residues. Germline CDR1 is DFQATT and CDR2 is SNEGSKA (reference sequence). The junction had 7 bases not matched to a gene; V was cut back by 6 bases and J by 0 bases. The CDR3 sequence: CSAETGTSSYEQYF. The CDR3 bases are TGCAGTGCAGAAACCGGGACTAGCTCCTACGAGCAGTACTTC.

This clonotype was counted ten times or more. The genes are TRBV12-3 or TRBV12-4 and TRBJ2-3; 12 bases map to TRBD2. The CDR3 extends over 16 amino acids. V shed 4 bases, J shed 5 bases, and the junction held 7 bases outside the gene matches. DNA for the CDR3: TGTGCCAGCAGTTCTCTACTAGCGGGAGGATTAGATACGCAGTATTTT. The encoded protein is CASSSLLAGGLDTQYF.